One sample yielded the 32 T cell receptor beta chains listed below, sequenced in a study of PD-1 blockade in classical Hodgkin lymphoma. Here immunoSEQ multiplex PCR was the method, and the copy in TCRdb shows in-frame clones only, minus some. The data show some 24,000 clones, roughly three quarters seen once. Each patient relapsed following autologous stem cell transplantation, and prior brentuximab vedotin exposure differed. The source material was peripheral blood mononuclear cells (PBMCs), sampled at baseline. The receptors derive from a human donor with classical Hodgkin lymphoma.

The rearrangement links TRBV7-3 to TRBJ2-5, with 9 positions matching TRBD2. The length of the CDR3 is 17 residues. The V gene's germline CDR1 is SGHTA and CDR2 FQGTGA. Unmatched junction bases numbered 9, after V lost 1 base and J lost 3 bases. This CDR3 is CASSLKKVAGEKETQYF. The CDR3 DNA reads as TGTGCCAGCAGCTTAAAGAAAGTAGCGGGGGAAAAAGAGACCCAGTACTTC.

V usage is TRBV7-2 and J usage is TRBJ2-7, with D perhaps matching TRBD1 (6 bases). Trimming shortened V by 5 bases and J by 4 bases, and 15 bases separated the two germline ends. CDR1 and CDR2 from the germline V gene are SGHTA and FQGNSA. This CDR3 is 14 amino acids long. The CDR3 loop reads CASSRMVQGYEQYF. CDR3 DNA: TGTGCCAGCAGCCGTATGGTTCAGGGGTACGAGCAGTACTTC.

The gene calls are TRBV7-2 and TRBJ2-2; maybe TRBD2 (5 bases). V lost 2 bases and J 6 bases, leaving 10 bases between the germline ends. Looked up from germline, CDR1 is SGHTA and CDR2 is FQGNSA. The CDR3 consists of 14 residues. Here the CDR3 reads CASSLRGRAGELFF. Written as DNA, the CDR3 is TGTGCCAGCAGCTTACGGGGTCGAGCCGGGGAGCTGTTTTTT.

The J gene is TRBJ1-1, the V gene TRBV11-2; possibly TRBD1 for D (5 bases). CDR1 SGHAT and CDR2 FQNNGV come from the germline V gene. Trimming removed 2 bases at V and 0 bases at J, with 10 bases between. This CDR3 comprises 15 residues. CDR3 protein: CASSLPGFMNTEAFF. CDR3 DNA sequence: TGTGCCAGCAGCTTACCAGGGTTCATGAACACTGAAGCTTTCTTT.

CDR3 sequence reads: CASSTLGTGNYNSPLHF. The CDR3 nucleotides are TGCGCCAGCAGCACATTAGGGACAGGCAACTATAATTCACCCCTCCACTTT. The chain is built from TRBV5-1 and TRBJ1-6, with 8 bases lining up with TRBD1. The length of the CDR3 is 17 residues. Germline CDR1 is SGHRS and CDR2 is YFSETQ. The V and J ends lost 4 bases and 3 bases, in that order; junction bases with no gene match: 9.

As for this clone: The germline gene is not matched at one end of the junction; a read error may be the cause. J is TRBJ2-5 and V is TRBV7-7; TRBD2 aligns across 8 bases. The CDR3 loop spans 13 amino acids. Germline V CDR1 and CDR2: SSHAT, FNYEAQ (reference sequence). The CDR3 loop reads CASSPRGEETQYF. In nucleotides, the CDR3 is TGTGCTAGCAGCCCGCGGGGGGAGGAGACCCAGTACTTC.

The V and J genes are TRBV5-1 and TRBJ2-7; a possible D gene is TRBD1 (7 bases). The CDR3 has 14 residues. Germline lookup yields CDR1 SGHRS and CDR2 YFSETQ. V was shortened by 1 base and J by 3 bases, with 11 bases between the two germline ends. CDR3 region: CASSLNRGGYEQYF. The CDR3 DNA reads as TGCGCCAGCAGCTTGAACAGGGGAGGCTACGAGCAGTACTTC.

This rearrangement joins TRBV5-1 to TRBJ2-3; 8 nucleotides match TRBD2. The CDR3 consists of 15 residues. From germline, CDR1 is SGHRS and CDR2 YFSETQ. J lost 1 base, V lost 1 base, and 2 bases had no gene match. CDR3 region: CASSLPGGGTDTQYF. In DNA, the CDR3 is TGCGCCAGCAGCTTGCCCGGGGGGGGCACAGATACGCAGTATTTT.

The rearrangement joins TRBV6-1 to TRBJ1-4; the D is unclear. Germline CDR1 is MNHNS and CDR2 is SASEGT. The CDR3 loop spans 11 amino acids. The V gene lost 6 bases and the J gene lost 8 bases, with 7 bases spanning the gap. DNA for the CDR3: TGTGCCAGCAGAGCCATAGAAAAACTGTTTTTT. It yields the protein CASRAIEKLFF.

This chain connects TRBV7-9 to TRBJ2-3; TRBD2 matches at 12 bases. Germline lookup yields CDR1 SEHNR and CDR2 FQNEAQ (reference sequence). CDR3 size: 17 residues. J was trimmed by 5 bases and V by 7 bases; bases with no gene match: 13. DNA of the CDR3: TGTGCCAGCACCCACCTAGGACTAGCGGGACCTCAAGATACGCAGTATTTT. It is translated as CASTHLGLAGPQDTQYF.

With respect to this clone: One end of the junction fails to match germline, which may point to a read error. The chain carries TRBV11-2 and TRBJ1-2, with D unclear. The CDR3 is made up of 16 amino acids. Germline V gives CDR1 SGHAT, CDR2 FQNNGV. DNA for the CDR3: TGTGCCAGCAGCTTAGAGGGTGGGTCCACTAACTATGGCTGCACCTTC. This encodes CASSLEGGSTNYGCTF.

The CDR3 bases are TGTGCCAGCAGCATTACAGCGGCGACACCCCTCCACTTT. Its protein product is CASSITAATPLHF. The chain recombines TRBV7-2 with TRBJ1-6; D unclear. CDR3 length: 13 amino acids. V lost 5 bases to trimming and J lost 11 bases, with 13 bases between them. The germline CDR1 and CDR2 sequences are SGHTA and FQGNSA.

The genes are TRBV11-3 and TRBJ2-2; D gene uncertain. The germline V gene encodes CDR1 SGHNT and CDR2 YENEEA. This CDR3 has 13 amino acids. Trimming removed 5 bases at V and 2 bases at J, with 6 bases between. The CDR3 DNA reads TGTGCCAGCAGCCGCCTTAACACCGGGGAGCTGTTTTTT. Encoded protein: CASSRLNTGELFF.

This chain's CDR3 is CASSVLQWGGANEQYF. The DNA for the CDR3 is TGTGCCAGCAGCGTCCTCCAGTGGGGGGGCGCGAACGAGCAGTACTTC. This sequence joins TRBV9 and TRBJ2-7; D might be TRBD2 (7 bases). The CDR3 sequence is 16 residues long. CDR1 SGDLS and CDR2 YYNGEE come from the germline V gene. Trimming removed 2 bases at V and 5 bases at J, with 20 bases between.

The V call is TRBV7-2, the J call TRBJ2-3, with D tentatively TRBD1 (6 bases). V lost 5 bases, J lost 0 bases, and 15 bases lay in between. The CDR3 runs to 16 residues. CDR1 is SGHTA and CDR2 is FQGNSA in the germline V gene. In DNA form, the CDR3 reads TGTGCCAGCAGCGGGACAAGCGACCCTAGCACAGATACGCAGTATTTT. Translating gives CASSGTSDPSTDTQYF.

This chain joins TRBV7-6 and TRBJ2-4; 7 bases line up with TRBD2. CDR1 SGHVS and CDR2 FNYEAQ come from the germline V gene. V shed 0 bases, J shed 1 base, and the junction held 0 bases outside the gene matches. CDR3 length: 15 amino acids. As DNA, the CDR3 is TGTGCCAGCAGCTTAGCGGGGGGGGCCAAAAACATTCAGTACTTC. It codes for CASSLAGGAKNIQYF.

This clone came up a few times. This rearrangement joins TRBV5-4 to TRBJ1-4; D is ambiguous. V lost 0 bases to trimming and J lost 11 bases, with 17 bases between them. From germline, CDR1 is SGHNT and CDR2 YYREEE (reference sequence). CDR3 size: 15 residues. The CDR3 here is CASSLGPREIVKLFF. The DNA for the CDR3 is TGTGCCAGCAGCTTGGGACCGCGAGAGATAGTGAAACTGTTTTTT.

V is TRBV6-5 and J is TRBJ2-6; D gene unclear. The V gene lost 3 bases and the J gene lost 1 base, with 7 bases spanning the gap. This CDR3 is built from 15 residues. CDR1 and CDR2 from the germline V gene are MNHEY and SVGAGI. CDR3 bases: TGTGCCAGCAGTTATTTGTTATCTGGGGCCAACGTCCTGACTTTC. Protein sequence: CASSYLLSGANVLTF.

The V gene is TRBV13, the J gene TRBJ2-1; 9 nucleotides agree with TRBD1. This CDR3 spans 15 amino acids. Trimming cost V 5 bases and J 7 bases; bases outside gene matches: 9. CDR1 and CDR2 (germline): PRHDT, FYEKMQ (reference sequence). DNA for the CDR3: TGTGCCAGCAGCATACCGGGACAGGGTAAAAATGAGCAGTTCTTC. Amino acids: CASSIPGQGKNEQFF.

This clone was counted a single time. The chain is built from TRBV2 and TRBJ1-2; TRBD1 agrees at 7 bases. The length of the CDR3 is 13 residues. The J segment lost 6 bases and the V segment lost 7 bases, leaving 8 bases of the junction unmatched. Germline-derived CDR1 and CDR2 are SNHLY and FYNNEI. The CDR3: CASTRDSDNGYTF. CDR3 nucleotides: TGTGCCAGCACCCGGGACAGTGATAATGGCTACACCTTC.

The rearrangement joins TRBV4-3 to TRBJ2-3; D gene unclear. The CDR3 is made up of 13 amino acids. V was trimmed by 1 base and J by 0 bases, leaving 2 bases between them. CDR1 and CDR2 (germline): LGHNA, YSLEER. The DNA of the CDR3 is TGCGCCAGCAGCCAAGCTAGCACAGATACGCAGTATTTT. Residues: CASSQASTDTQYF.

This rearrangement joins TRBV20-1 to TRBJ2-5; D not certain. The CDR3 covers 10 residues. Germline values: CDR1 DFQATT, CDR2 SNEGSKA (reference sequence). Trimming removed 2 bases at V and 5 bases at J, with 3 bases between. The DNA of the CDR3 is TGCAGTGCTAGACGGGAGACCCAGTACTTC. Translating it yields CSARRETQYF.

CDR3 coding DNA: TGTGCCATCAGTGAAAAAGGGACAGGGAGCAACACTGAAGCTTTCTTT. This sequence encodes CAISEKGTGSNTEAFF. This rearrangement joins TRBV10-3 to TRBJ1-1, with 9 bases identical to TRBD1. Germline CDR1 is ENHRY and CDR2 is SYGVKD. V lost 3 bases, J lost 2 bases, and 7 bases stayed unmatched. This CDR3 spans 16 amino acids.

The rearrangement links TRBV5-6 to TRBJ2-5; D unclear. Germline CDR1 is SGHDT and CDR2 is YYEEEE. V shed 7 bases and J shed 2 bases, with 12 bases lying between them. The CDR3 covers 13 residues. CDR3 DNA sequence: TGTGCCAGCCAGAACAGCATTCAAGAGACCCAGTACTTC. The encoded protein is CASQNSIQETQYF.

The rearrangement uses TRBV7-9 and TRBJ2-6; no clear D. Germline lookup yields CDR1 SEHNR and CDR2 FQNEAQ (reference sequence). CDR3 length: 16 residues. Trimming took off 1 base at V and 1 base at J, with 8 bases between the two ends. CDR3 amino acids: CASSLDGLSGANVLTF. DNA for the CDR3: TGTGCCAGCAGCTTAGACGGCCTTTCTGGGGCCAACGTCCTGACTTTC.

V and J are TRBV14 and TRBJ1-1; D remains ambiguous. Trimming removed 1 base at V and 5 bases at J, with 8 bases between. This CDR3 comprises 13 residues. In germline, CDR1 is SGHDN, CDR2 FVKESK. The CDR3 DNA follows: TGTGCCAGCAGCCAAGGGTTAGTTACTGAAGCTTTCTTT. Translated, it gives CASSQGLVTEAFF. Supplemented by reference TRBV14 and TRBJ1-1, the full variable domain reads EAGVTQFPSHSVIEKGQTVTLRCDPISGHDNLYWYRRVMGKEIKFLLHFVKESKQDESGMPNNRFLAERTGGTYSTLKVQPAELEDSGVYFCASSQGLVTEAFFGQGTRLTVV.

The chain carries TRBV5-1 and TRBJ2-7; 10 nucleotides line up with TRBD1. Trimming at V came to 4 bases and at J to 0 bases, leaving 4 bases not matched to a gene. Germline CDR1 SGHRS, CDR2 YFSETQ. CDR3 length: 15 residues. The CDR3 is CASSQGQGDSYEQYF. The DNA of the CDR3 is TGCGCCAGCAGCCAAGGACAGGGGGACTCCTACGAGCAGTACTTC.

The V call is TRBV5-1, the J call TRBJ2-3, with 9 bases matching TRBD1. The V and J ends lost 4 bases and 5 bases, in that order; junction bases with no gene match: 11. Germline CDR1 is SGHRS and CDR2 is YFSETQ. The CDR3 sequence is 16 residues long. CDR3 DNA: TGCGCCAGCAGCGTGACCGGGACAGGGAGGGAAGATACGCAGTATTTT. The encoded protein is CASSVTGTGREDTQYF.

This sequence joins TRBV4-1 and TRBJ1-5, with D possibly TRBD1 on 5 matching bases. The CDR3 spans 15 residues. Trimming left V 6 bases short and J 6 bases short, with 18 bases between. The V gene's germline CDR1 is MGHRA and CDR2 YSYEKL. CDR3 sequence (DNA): TGCGCCAGCAGGTACGACTTGACAGAGCGTCAGCCCCAGCATTTT. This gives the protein CASRYDLTERQPQHF.

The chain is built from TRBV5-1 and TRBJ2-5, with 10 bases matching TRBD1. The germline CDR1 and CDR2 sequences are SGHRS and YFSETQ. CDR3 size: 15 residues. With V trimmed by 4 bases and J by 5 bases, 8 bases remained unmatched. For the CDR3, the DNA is TGCGCCAGCAGCCCTCCGGGACAGGGGATGGAGACCCAGTACTTC. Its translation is CASSPPGQGMETQYF.

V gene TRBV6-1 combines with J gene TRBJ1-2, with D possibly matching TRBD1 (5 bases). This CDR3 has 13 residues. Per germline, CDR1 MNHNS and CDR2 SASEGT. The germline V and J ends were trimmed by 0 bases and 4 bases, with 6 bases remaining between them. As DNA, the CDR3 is TGTGCCAGCAGTGAAGCTACAGGCTATGGCTACACCTTC. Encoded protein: CASSEATGYGYTF.

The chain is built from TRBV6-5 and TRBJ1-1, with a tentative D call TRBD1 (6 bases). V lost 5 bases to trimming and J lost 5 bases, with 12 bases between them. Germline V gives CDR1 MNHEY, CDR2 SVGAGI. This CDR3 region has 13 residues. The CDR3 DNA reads TGTGCCAGCAGTAGTTTCAGGGGAACTGAAGCTTTCTTT. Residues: CASSSFRGTEAFF.